The rows below give T cell receptor beta chains drawn from one sample of a study of T cell responses to AZD1222 COVID-19 vaccine. Assay: immunoSEQ multiplex PCR; the TCRdb copy retains only in-frame clones and omits some. This sample yields approximately 180,000 clones, of which over 85% are seen a single time; less than 3% belongs to the top ten. The specimen was peripheral blood, collected on day 0 of AZD1222 vaccination. Every receptor here comes from an adult in good health. CDR3s include the opening cysteine and the closing phenylalanine or tryptophan. A D gene is named only where the DNA matches it firmly. Size is stated for part of the rows, as once, few or many counts, or as a class when the clone is expanded.

v_gene,j_gene,abundance,d_gene,len,CDR3aa,CDR3nt
TRBV18,TRBJ1-1,-,-,15,CASSPRTVMNTEAFF,TGTGCCAGCTCACCTCGGACGGTTATGAACACTGAAGCTTTCTTT
TRBV6-5,TRBJ1-1,-,TRBD1,14,CASRTYRGNTEAFF,TGTGCCAGCAGGACTTACAGGGGAAACACTGAAGCTTTCTTT
TRBV29-1,TRBJ2-3,-,-,14,CSVLVPYGPDTQYF,TGCAGCGTTTTGGTCCCGTATGGGCCAGATACGCAGTATTTT
TRBV3-1/TRBV3-2,TRBJ2-1,-,TRBD1,18,CASSQVFPTGGSYNEQFF,TGTGCCAGCAGCCAAGTTTTCCCTACAGGGGGCTCCTACAATGAGCAGTTCTTC
TRBV5-1,TRBJ2-5,-,TRBD2,16,CASSLQLAGGKETQYF,TGCGCCAGCAGCCTTCAACTAGCGGGAGGTAAAGAGACCCAGTACTTC
TRBV30,TRBJ1-3,-,-,14,CAWSGTDSGNTIYF,TGTGCCTGGAGTGGGACAGACTCTGGAAACACCATATATTTT
TRBV30,TRBJ1-5,-,-,12,CAWGEGFQPQHF,TGTGCCTGGGGAGAGGGGTTTCAGCCCCAGCATTTT
TRBV19,TRBJ1-5,-,-,11,CASSRGGPQHF,TGTGCCAGTAGCCGGGGAGGCCCCCAGCATTTT
TRBV15,TRBJ2-7,few,TRBD2,15,CATSRGTSGTHEQYF,TGTGCCACCAGCAGAGGTACTAGCGGGACCCACGAGCAGTACTTC
TRBV18,TRBJ1-1,-,TRBD1,14,CASSLTGGNTEAFF,TGTGCCAGCTCACTTACAGGGGGCAACACTGAAGCTTTCTTT
TRBV21-1,TRBJ1-5,-,-,14,CASSKDRVRQPQHF,TGTGCCAGCAGCAAAGACAGGGTTAGGCAGCCCCAGCATTTT
TRBV7-2,TRBJ2-1,-,-,14,CASSLKQGDNEQFF,TGTGCCAGCAGCTTAAAACAGGGAGACAATGAGCAGTTCTTC
TRBV11-2,TRBJ1-5,-,-,17,CASSLGDGARGGQPQHF,TGTGCCAGCAGCTTGGGTGACGGGGCGAGGGGGGGTCAGCCCCAGCATTTT
TRBV5-1,TRBJ2-1,-,TRBD2,14,CASSLAGGGNEQFF,TGCGCCAGCAGCTTGGCGGGAGGAGGCAATGAGCAGTTCTTC
TRBV6-5,TRBJ2-3,-,TRBD2,16,CASSSRTSGNQDTQYF,TGTGCCAGCAGTTCCAGGACTAGCGGGAATCAAGATACGCAGTATTTT
TRBV3-1/TRBV3-2,TRBJ2-7,-,TRBD1,15,CASSLTGTGDYEQYF,TGTGCCAGCAGCTTGACCGGGACAGGGGACTACGAGCAGTACTTC
TRBV19,TRBJ1-2,few,-,16,CASSISVKGSVYGYTF,TGTGCCAGTAGTATTTCCGTCAAGGGGTCTGTCTATGGCTACACCTTC
TRBV5-4,TRBJ2-7,-,-,13,CASSLGGGREQYF,TGTGCCAGCAGCTTGGGTGGCGGGCGCGAGCAGTACTTC
TRBV7-9,TRBJ1-2,-,-,12,CASSGQPSGYTF,TGTGCCAGCAGCGGGCAGCCCTCGGGCTACACCTTC
TRBV5-1,TRBJ2-3,-,TRBD2,17,CASSPASGRESTDTQYF,TGCGCCAGCAGCCCAGCGAGCGGGCGGGAGTCCACAGATACGCAGTATTTT
TRBV10-3,TRBJ2-7,-,-,15,CAISEPPQGTYEQYF,TGTGCCATCAGTGAGCCCCCGCAGGGCACCTACGAGCAGTACTTC
TRBV30,TRBJ1-2,-,-,14,CAGNRDSGGYGYTF,TGTGCCGGCAATAGGGACTCAGGAGGCTATGGCTACACCTTC
TRBV7-9,TRBJ2-1,-,TRBD2,19,CASSPRTGRLAGAYNEQFF,TGTGCCAGCAGCCCACGGACAGGGAGACTAGCGGGAGCTTACAATGAGCAGTTCTTC
TRBV19,TRBJ1-5,-,TRBD1,13,CASIPGQGQPQHF,TGTGCCAGTATTCCGGGACAGGGACAGCCCCAGCATTTT
TRBV5-1,TRBJ2-5,-,-,14,CASSLRGRGETQYF,TGCGCCAGCAGCTTAAGGGGACGAGGGGAGACCCAGTACTTC
TRBV2,TRBJ2-7,-,TRBD2,14,CASSITSGRDEQYF,TGTGCCAGCAGTATTACTAGCGGGAGGGACGAGCAGTACTTC
TRBV6-1,TRBJ2-4,once,TRBD1,12,CASSEHRGVQYF,TGTGCCAGCAGTGAGCACAGGGGAGTTCAGTACTTC
TRBV2,TRBJ1-2,once,TRBD1,13,CASSSDRPYGYTF,TGTGCCAGCAGTTCGGACAGGCCCTATGGCTACACCTTC
TRBV9,TRBJ2-7,-,-,14,CASSVEGSSYEQYF,TGTGCCAGCAGCGTAGAGGGGAGCTCCTACGAGCAGTACTTC
TRBV6-5,TRBJ1-1,-,-,15,CASSFPGGGNTEAFF,TGTGCCAGCAGTTTTCCTGGGGGTGGGAACACTGAAGCTTTCTTT
TRBV4-1,TRBJ2-7,-,TRBD1,15,CASSHFRDSSYEQYF,TGCGCCAGCAGCCACTTCCGGGACAGTTCCTACGAGCAGTACTTC
TRBV3-1/TRBV3-2,TRBJ1-2,-,-,13,CASSPGGVYGYTF,TGTGCCAGCAGCCCTGGGGGCGTCTATGGCTACACCTTC
TRBV3-1/TRBV3-2,TRBJ1-3,once,-,16,CASSLRDTSSGNTIYF,TGTGCCAGCAGCCTCCGGGACACCTCCTCTGGAAACACCATATATTTT
TRBV3-1/TRBV3-2,TRBJ1-1,-,-,15,CASSQVGGTNTEAFF,TGTGCCAGCAGCCAAGTCGGGGGAACGAACACTGAAGCTTTCTTT
TRBV28,TRBJ1-1,-,-,15,CASSPQPPLNTEAFF,TGTGCCAGCAGCCCTCAGCCGCCCTTGAACACTGAAGCTTTCTTT
TRBV3-1/TRBV3-2,TRBJ2-1,-,-,17,CASSQESLRGFPNEQFF,TGTGCCAGCAGCCAAGAGTCCCTTCGGGGATTCCCGAATGAGCAGTTCTTC
TRBV11-2,TRBJ2-7,-,-,18,CASSFTRTDSRTKYEQYF,TGTGCCAGCAGCTTTACTCGGACAGATTCGAGAACTAAATACGAGCAGTACTTC
TRBV3-1/TRBV3-2,TRBJ2-7,-,-,15,CASSQDPEGRYEQYF,TGTGCCAGCAGCCAAGATCCGGAGGGCCGATACGAGCAGTACTTC
TRBV7-6,TRBJ1-1,few,TRBD1,15,CASSYGTGANTEAFF,TGTGCCAGCAGCTACGGGACAGGGGCTAACACTGAAGCTTTCTTT
TRBV27,TRBJ2-6,-,-,15,CASSLVATGANVLTF,TGTGCCAGCAGCCTGGTGGCAACCGGGGCCAACGTCCTGACTTTC